Listed below are T cell receptor beta chains from one sample, sequenced in a study of T cell responses to AZD1222 COVID-19 vaccine. Assay: immunoSEQ multiplex PCR; the TCRdb copy retains only in-frame clones and omits some. The sample lists some 160,000 clones, 80% to 95% occurring once. The sample was peripheral blood, taken on day 0 of AZD1222 vaccination. The receptor source for this set is an adult in good health. Both conserved end residues are part of each CDR3. Each record gives: CDR3 protein, clone size, J gene, V gene. Rows give clone size only sometimes, using once, few, many, or a class for an expanded clone.

CDR3: CASSFRGEQYF
size: NA
J: TRBJ2-7
V: TRBV11-3

CDR3: CSAGPKAGGAF
size: NA
J: TRBJ1-2
V: TRBV20-1

CDR3: CASSPTGGRRQFF
size: NA
J: TRBJ2-1
V: TRBV7-9

CDR3: CAGSDLNTGELFF
size: NA
J: TRBJ2-2
V: TRBV5-1

CDR3: CASSSGQGRNEQFF
size: NA
J: TRBJ2-1
V: TRBV5-1

CDR3: CASSFLGVGDEQYF
size: NA
J: TRBJ2-7
V: TRBV27

CDR3: CASSQGFIVTSGNEQFF
size: NA
J: TRBJ2-1
V: TRBV14

CDR3: CASGFGTSTLSGNTIYF
size: NA
J: TRBJ1-3
V: TRBV12-5

CDR3: CASSQRTGQGANVLTF
size: NA
J: TRBJ2-6
V: TRBV3-1/TRBV3-2

CDR3: CASSSTGLSTDTQYF
size: NA
J: TRBJ2-3
V: TRBV7-2

CDR3: CASSIAGNTGELFF
size: NA
J: TRBJ2-2
V: TRBV11-1

CDR3: CASSYSLMLEQYF
size: once
J: TRBJ2-7
V: TRBV6-5

CDR3: CASSLQVNTEAFF
size: NA
J: TRBJ1-1
V: TRBV7-3